The 26 T cell receptor beta chains listed next were all sequenced from one sample in a study of tissue T cells after allogeneic stem cell transplantation. Profiled with immunoSEQ multiplex PCR; TCRdb holds only in-frame clones, not every one. The data contain roughly 8,200 clones, less than 45% of them singletons. The time point here: mouse harvest day 7 after allogeneic transplant. Mouse grafts combined 10^7 T-cell-depleted bone marrow cells with 10^6 splenic CD5+ T cells. Sequencing was done on a sample of skin. All receptors derive from a female BALB/c mouse given C57BL/6 T cells with graft-versus-host disease after an allogeneic hematopoietic cell transplant.

Comment on this clone: Gene names and germline match the mouse. The CDR3 end lies 1 residue beyond the end of the read and is filled in from the germline J gene. V and J are TRBV31 and TRBJ2-4, with 8 nucleotides matching TRBD2. CDR3 length equals 16 residues. Germline V gives CDR1 GKSSPN, CDR2 SITVG. V lost 0 bases to trimming and J lost 0 bases; unmatched junction nucleotides: 5. The CDR3 region is CAWSLLGGTSQNTLYF. The covered CDR3 bases are TGTGCCTGGAGTCTATTGGGGGGGACTAGTCAAAACACCTTGTAC. The complete variable domain, with remaining parts taken from reference TRBV31 and TRBJ2-4, reads AQTIHQWPVAEIKAVGSPLSLGCTIKGKSSPNLYWYWQATGGTLQQLFYSITVGQVESVVQLNLSASRPKDDQFILSTEKLLLSHSGFYLCAWSLLGGTSQNTLYFGAGTRLSVL.

Comment on this clone: Genes and germline are mouse. The CDR3 end is not reached by the read, which stops 1 residue before it; the germline J gene fills it in. The V call is TRBV23, the J call TRBJ2-3; the D call in the table, TRBD1, was not verified against the DNA. The CDR3 covers 14 residues. The V gene's germline CDR1 is KGHTA and CDR2 FQNQQP. This chain's CDR3 is CSSSHRGGTETLYF. The part of the CDR3 DNA that was read is TGCTCCAGCAGCCACAGGGGAGGGACAGAAACGCTGTAT. Full variable domain (missing parts from reference TRBV23 and TRBJ2-3): DAAVTQKPRYLIKMKGQEAEMKCIPEKGHTAVFWYQQKQSKELKFLIYFQNQQPLDQIDMVKERFSAVCPSSSLCSLGIRTCEAEDSALYLCSSSHRGGTETLYFGSGTRLTVL.

Comment on this clone: The genes and germline here are from mouse. Read data end 1 residue before the CDR3 end; the end is taken from the germline J gene. The chain is built from TRBV3 and TRBJ2-1, with TRBD2 identical over 8 bases. CDR1 and CDR2 (germline): SNHLY, FYNGKV (reference sequence). The CDR3 covers 14 residues. V was clipped by 2 bases and J by 5 bases; unmatched bases: 2. The chain's CDR3 is CASSLLGGHAEQFF. The part of the CDR3 DNA that was read is TGTGCCAGCAGCTTACTGGGGGGTCATGCTGAGCAGTTC. Complete variable domain (other parts from reference TRBV3 and TRBJ2-1): GPKVLQIPSHQIIDMGQMVTLNCDPVSNHLYFYWYKQILGQQMEFLVNFYNGKVMEKSKLFKDQFSVERPDGSYFTLKIQPTALEDSAVYFCASSLLGGHAEQFFGPGTRLTVL.

As regards this clone: Mouse names are used for the genes. The read halts 1 residue ahead of the CDR3 end, with the missing end drawn from the germline J gene. The chain has TRBV1 and TRBJ1-2, with D perhaps matching TRBD1 (5 bases). V shed 0 bases and J shed 2 bases, with 13 bases lying between them. Germline V gives CDR1 NSQYPW, CDR2 LRSPGD (reference sequence). The CDR3 has 16 residues. The part of the CDR3 DNA that was read is TGCACCTGCAGTGCAGATCCCCCAGGGACGAACTCCGACTACACC. Its translation: CTCSADPPGTNSDYT. The whole CDR3 protein reads CTCSADPPGTNSDYTF.

This clone came up a few times. Genes and germline come from the mouse. The read comes to an end 1 residue before the CDR3 does, leaving the germline J gene to fill in the end. This chain uses TRBV23 with TRBJ1-3. The CDR3 spans 13 residues. Per the germline V gene, CDR1 is KGHTA and CDR2 is FQNQQP. The CDR3 is CSSSRGSGNTLYF. The CDR3 DNA, read in part, is TGCTCCAGCAGTCGGGGTTCTGGAAATACGCTCTAT.

This clone was seen a single time. Genes here carry mouse names. Read sequence stops 1 residue before the CDR3 end, and the germline J gene provides the missing end. The rearrangement links TRBV23 to TRBJ2-4; the D call TRBD2 from the table was never checked on the DNA. Looked up from germline, CDR1 is KGHTA and CDR2 is FQNQQP. The CDR3 has 15 amino acids. The CDR3 DNA, read in part, is TGCTCCAGCAGTCATGGGGGGGCAAGTCAAAACACCTTGTAC. This gives the protein CSSSHGGASQNTLY. The entire CDR3 protein is CSSSHGGASQNTLYF.

A remark on this clone: Mouse germline and gene names are used. Read coverage stops 1 residue before the CDR3 terminus; the germline J gene supplies the remainder. V usage is TRBV16 and J usage is TRBJ2-1; 8 bases map to TRBD2. The V and J ends lost 0 bases and 6 bases, in that order; junction bases with no gene match: 4. The germline V gene encodes CDR1 SGHSA and CDR2 FRNQAP. This CDR3 contains 15 residues. CDR3 residues: CASSLDHGGGAEQFF. The CDR3 DNA, read in part, is TGTGCAAGCAGCTTAGATCATGGGGGGGGTGCTGAGCAGTTC.

Notes on this clone: Gene names and germline match the mouse. The observed sequence ends 1 residue before the CDR3 terminus, with the missing tail filled in from the germline J gene. This chain uses TRBV13-2 with TRBJ1-1; D perhaps matches TRBD1 (5 bases). The length of the CDR3 is 13 residues. Trimming cost V 2 bases and J 2 bases, with 7 bases left between them. Germline V CDR1 and CDR2: NNHNN, SYGAGS (reference sequence). The CDR3 region is CASGEGTNTEVFF. CDR3 DNA (partial): TGTGCCAGCGGTGAGGGGACCAACACAGAAGTCTTC.

Note on this clone: Gene and germline names: mouse. CDR3 residues: CASSPTGGRGTGQLYF. The CDR3 DNA, read in part, is TGTGCCAGCAGCCCTACTGGGGGACGGGGCACCGGGCAGCTCTAC. The chain uses TRBV3 and TRBJ2-2; 8 bases map to TRBD2. From the germline J gene comes the end of the CDR3, since the read stops 1 residue before it. The ends lost 5 bases at V and 4 bases at J; junction bases unmatched: 9. Germline V lookup: CDR1 SNHLY, CDR2 FYNGKV (reference sequence). CDR3 length equals 16 residues.

This clone was found a few times. All gene names here are mouse names. The CDR3 end is not reached by the read, which stops 1 residue before it; the germline J gene fills it in. This chain connects TRBV29 to TRBJ1-4, with D tentatively TRBD1 (6 bases). The CDR3 is 14 residues long. Germline CDR1 is MSHET and CDR2 is SYDVDS. Trimming left V 3 bases short and J 5 bases short, with 10 bases between. The CDR3 bases that were read are TGTGCTAGCAGTTTTTGGCAGGGGAACGAAAGATTATTT. Translated: CASSFWQGNERLF. The whole CDR3 protein is CASSFWQGNERLFF.

In the case of this clone: Here the gene names and germline are mouse. The CDR3 end lies 1 residue beyond the end of the read and is filled in from the germline J gene. This rearrangement joins TRBV26 to TRBJ2-5; D not resolved. The V end lost 0 bases, the J end lost 8 bases, and 9 bases lay between the germline ends. The CDR3 length is 13 residues. Germline loops: CDR1 KGHPV, CDR2 FQNQEV (reference sequence). The CDR3 loop is CASSLSRGGTQYF. The covered CDR3 bases are TGTGCCAGCAGTCTGTCGCGGGGAGGCACCCAGTAC.

Regarding this clone: Mouse germline and gene names are used. The read gets to within 1 residue of the CDR3 end, and the germline J gene fills in the rest. The rearrangement joins TRBV3 to TRBJ2-4, with D possibly being TRBD1 or TRBD2 (6 bases each). The CDR3 totals 15 residues. Germline V gene sequence: CDR1 SNHLY, CDR2 FYNGKV (reference sequence). Trimming shortened V by 0 bases and J by 0 bases, and 7 bases separated the two germline ends. The CDR3 loop reads CASSLAGGSQNTLYF. The covered CDR3 bases are TGTGCCAGCAGCTTAGCAGGGGGGAGTCAAAACACCTTGTAC.

Relative to its sample, this clone is medium-sized. Gene names and germline refer to mouse. The read falls 1 residue short of the CDR3 end, and the missing part is taken from the germline J gene. The gene calls are TRBV3 and TRBJ2-7, with 10 bases that match TRBD2. V lost 1 base to trimming and J lost 4 bases; unmatched junction nucleotides: 4. The CDR3 covers 15 residues. Germline V gene sequence: CDR1 SNHLY, CDR2 FYNGKV (reference sequence). The part of the CDR3 DNA that was read is TGTGCCAGCAGCTTAGGAGGGACTGGGGTTTATGAACAGTAC. The encoded protein is CASSLGGTGVYEQY. The whole CDR3 protein reads CASSLGGTGVYEQYF.

As for this clone: These gene names are mouse names. Sequencing ends 1 residue short of the CDR3 end; the germline J gene provides the rest. This sample includes further DNA sequences coding for the same CDR3. The V and J genes are TRBV26 and TRBJ2-4; weak D call: TRBD1 (6 bases). Germline CDR1 and CDR2: KGHPV and FQNQEV (reference sequence). Trimming cost V 5 bases and J 4 bases, with 7 bases left between them. The CDR3 is 12 amino acids. Here the CDR3 reads CASSRTENTLYF. The sequenced CDR3 bases are TGTGCCAGCAGTAGGACAGAAAACACCTTGTAC.

Concerning this clone: Mouse germline and gene names are used. Sequencing ends 1 residue short of the CDR3 end; the germline J gene provides the rest. V is TRBV5 and J is TRBJ2-2, with D possibly TRBD1 on 6 matching bases. V dropped 0 bases and J dropped 4 bases, with 9 bases sitting between them. Germline lookup yields CDR1 LGHNA and CDR2 YNLKQL (reference sequence). This CDR3 comprises 15 residues. Incomplete CDR3 DNA: TGTGCCAGCAGCCAAGATCACAGGGCCACCGGGCAGCTCTAC. Its protein is CASSQDHRATGQLY. The whole CDR3 sequence is CASSQDHRATGQLYF.

This clone has a handful of counts. The listed genes are named as in mouse. Read coverage stops 1 residue before the CDR3 terminus; the germline J gene supplies the remainder. The chain combines TRBV19 with TRBJ2-7; 10 bases are shared with TRBD2. Germline values: CDR1 FNHDT, CDR2 SITEND (reference sequence). This CDR3 has 15 amino acids. V gave up 5 bases and J gave up 0 bases; unmatched junction bases: 5. This chain's CDR3 is CASRRLGGSSYEQYF. The sequenced CDR3 bases are TGTGCCAGCAGAAGACTGGGGGGCTCCTCCTATGAACAGTAC.

The sample holds a few counts of this clone. Mouse names are used for the genes. Read data end 1 residue before the CDR3 end; the end is taken from the germline J gene. This chain uses TRBV26 with TRBJ1-3; weak D call: TRBD1 (6 bases). The CDR3 has 15 amino acids. The V gene lost 6 bases and the J gene lost 0 bases, with 12 bases spanning the gap. CDR1 is KGHPV, CDR2 FQNQEV, per germline (reference sequence). The CDR3 bases that were read are TGTGCCAGCAGCCGCGGGACAAATTCTGGAAATACGCTCTAT. Translation: CASSRGTNSGNTLY. The CDR3 reads in full as CASSRGTNSGNTLYF.

In regard to this clone: The germline and genes are mouse ones. The read finishes 1 residue shy of the CDR3 end, and the germline J gene is used to complete it. The chain links TRBV19 to TRBJ2-2; 8 bases map to TRBD1. Germline CDR1 is FNHDT and CDR2 is SITEND (reference sequence). The ends lost 2 bases at V and 4 bases at J; junction bases unmatched: 4. The CDR3 extends over 15 amino acids. CDR3 bases read: TGTGCCAGCAGTATCAGGGGGCGAGGCACCGGGCAGCTCTAC. Its protein is CASSIRGRGTGQLY. The full CDR3 protein is CASSIRGRGTGQLYF.

A note on this clone: Mouse gene names apply. Sequencing ends 1 residue short of the CDR3 end; the germline J gene provides the rest. The chain employs TRBV26 and TRBJ1-6, with a tentative D call TRBD1 (6 bases). TRBJ1-6 qualifies as an ORF whose function is uncertain. V shed 0 bases and J shed 6 bases, with 9 bases lying between them. The CDR3 contains 15 residues. From germline, CDR1 is KGHPV and CDR2 FQNQEV (reference sequence). CDR3 DNA (partial): TGTGCCAGCAGTCTGTCGGAGGGGGGTAATTCGCCCCTCTAC. As protein: CASSLSEGGNSPLY. The CDR3 in its entirety is CASSLSEGGNSPLYF.

About this clone: Gene labels here are mouse ones. The read falls 1 residue short of the CDR3 end, and the missing part is taken from the germline J gene. V usage is TRBV23 and J usage is TRBJ2-7. Germline V gene lookup returns CDR1 KGHTA and CDR2 FQNQQP. The CDR3 spans 15 residues. The CDR3 protein is CSSSQSSGGLYEQYF. The CDR3 DNA, read in part, is TGCTCCAGCAGTCAATCAAGTGGGGGCCTATATGAACAGTAC.

This clone came up once. Gene names refer to mouse genes. The read stops 1 residue short of the end of the CDR3; the missing end is completed from the germline J gene. The rearrangement links TRBV15 to TRBJ2-7, with 11 bases fitting TRBD1. The ends lost 6 bases at V and 7 bases at J; junction bases unmatched: 2. Germline CDR1 is SGHND and CDR2 is FRSKSL. This CDR3 spans 12 amino acids. CDR3 DNA, as far as it was read: TGTGCCAGCAGGGACAGGGGGCGCGAACAGTAC. Its translation: CASRDRGREQY. The entire CDR3 protein reads CASRDRGREQYF.

As regards this clone: The germline and genes are mouse ones. Here the CDR3 reads CASSPDRFYAEQFF. The sequenced CDR3 bases are TGTGCCAGCAGCCCGGACAGGTTCTATGCTGAGCAGTTC. The V and J genes are TRBV5 and TRBJ2-1; 7 bases map to TRBD1. With the read ending 1 residue before the CDR3 end, the germline J gene is used to fill in that end. The CDR3 totals 14 residues. With V trimmed by 4 bases and J by 3 bases, 3 bases remained unmatched. Germline-derived CDR1 and CDR2 are LGHNA and YNLKQL (reference sequence).

This clone was picked up a small number of times. Gene names refer to mouse genes. The CDR3 bases that were read are TGTGCCAGCGGTCTGGACAGGGGTTTTGAACAGTAC. This gives the protein CASGLDRGFEQY. In full, the CDR3 reads CASGLDRGFEQYF. The V call is TRBV13-2, the J call TRBJ2-7; 9 bases are a match to TRBD1. The CDR3 goes on 1 residue after the read ends, and that part is filled in from the germline J gene. V shed 4 bases, J shed 6 bases, and the junction held 5 bases outside the gene matches. CDR1 and CDR2 from the germline V gene are NNHNN and SYGAGS (reference sequence). The CDR3 loop spans 13 amino acids.

This clone was recorded a few times. All gene names here are mouse names. The CDR3 end falls 1 residue outside the read, so it is completed with the germline J gene. The genes are TRBV26 and TRBJ2-7; 8 bases align to TRBD2. The germline gives CDR1 KGHPV, CDR2 FQNQEV (reference sequence). With V trimmed by 2 bases and J by 1 base, 1 base remained unmatched. The CDR3 is 14 residues long. Partial CDR3 DNA: TGTGCCAGCAGTCTGACTGGGGGATCCTATGAACAGTAC. Protein product: CASSLTGGSYEQY. The CDR3 reads in full as CASSLTGGSYEQYF.

Of note for this clone: Each gene name is a mouse one. The sequenced fragment ends 1 residue before the CDR3 boundary, so the rest is inferred from the germline J gene. The rearrangement uses TRBV12-2 and TRBJ1-4, with 9 nucleotides matching TRBD1. From germline, CDR1 is SGHLS and CDR2 HYDKME. After removal of 0 bases from V and 7 bases from J, the junction contained 5 bases not matched to a gene. This CDR3 has 15 amino acids. Incomplete CDR3 DNA: TGTGCCAGCTCTCTCCGGGACAGGGATGGCGAAAGATTATTT. As protein: CASSLRDRDGERLF. The entire CDR3 sequence reads CASSLRDRDGERLFF.

This clone was observed a handful of times. Germline and genes here are mouse. The sample has other DNA sequences that encode this CDR3 too. The DNA read from the CDR3 is TGTGCCAGCAGTCTGGGACAGAGCTCCTATGAACAGTAC. Translating gives CASSLGQSSYEQY. The complete CDR3 reads CASSLGQSSYEQYF. V usage is TRBV26 and J usage is TRBJ2-7; possible D gene TRBD1, 6 bases. The read comes to an end 1 residue before the CDR3 does, leaving the germline J gene to fill in the end. The CDR3 sequence is 14 residues long. Germline V CDR1 and CDR2: KGHPV, FQNQEV (reference sequence). The ends were cut back, 2 bases at V and 0 bases at J, with 8 bases in the middle.